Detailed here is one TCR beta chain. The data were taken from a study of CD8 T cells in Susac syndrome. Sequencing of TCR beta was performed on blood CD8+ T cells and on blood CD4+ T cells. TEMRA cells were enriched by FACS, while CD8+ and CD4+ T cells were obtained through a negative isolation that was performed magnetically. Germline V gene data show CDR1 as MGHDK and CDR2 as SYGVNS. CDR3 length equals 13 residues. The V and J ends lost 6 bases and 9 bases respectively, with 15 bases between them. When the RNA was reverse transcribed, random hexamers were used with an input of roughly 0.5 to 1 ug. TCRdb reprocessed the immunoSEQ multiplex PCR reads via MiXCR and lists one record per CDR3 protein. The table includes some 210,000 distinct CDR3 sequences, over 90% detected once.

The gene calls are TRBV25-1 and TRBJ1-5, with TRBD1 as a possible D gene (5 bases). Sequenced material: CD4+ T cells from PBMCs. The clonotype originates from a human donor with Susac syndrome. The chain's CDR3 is CASRFGMGGPQHF. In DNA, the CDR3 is TGTGCCAGCAGATTTGGGATGGGGGGGCCCCAGCATTTT.